The entry below gives a single T cell receptor (beta chain) sequence along with its context. Its antigen is not known. This sample stems from a study of beta chain features in type 1 diabetes. Across the whole study: Similarity in age, gender and cell yields was seen between patients and healthy donors. The study, taken as a whole, reports: A moderate, significant TCRB CDR3 shortening appeared in type 1 diabetes across four CD4+ subsets. The study left unresolved whether HLA type influences TCRB rearrangement.

The CDR3 is 15 amino acids. J gave up 3 bases and V 3 bases, and 4 bases lay outside the gene matches. In germline, CDR1 is MNHEY, CDR2 SVGAGI. The whole isolated RNA underwent reverse transcription, so sequencing captured expressed TCRB transcripts. TCRdb's table, derived via immunoSEQ multiplex PCR, lists solely in-frame clones and lacks some. The data show a few hundred thousand clones, around 30% seen once. The receptor was derived from a man aged 18 to 29 in good health. The rearrangement links TRBV6-5 to TRBJ2-3, with 9 nucleotides matching TRBD2. The sequencing input was naive CD4+ T cells from blood. The CDR3 loop is CASSYSGSETDTQYF. In DNA form, the CDR3 reads TGTGCCAGCAGTTATAGCGGGAGTGAGACAGATACGCAGTATTTT.